This passage covers 10 T cell receptor beta chains from one sample sequenced in a study of T cell repertoires in cytomegalovirus infection. MiXCR, run by TCRdb on the reads, gives a single entry per CDR3 protein. The sample shows hundreds of thousands of distinct CDR3 sequences, roughly a third of them seen only once. The sample consisted of PBMCs. The receptors derive from a human donor in good health (CMV status not recorded). Some clones in this sample may be carry-over from other donors' samples.

This clonotype was counted between two and nine times. The chain recombines TRBV2 with TRBJ1-5, with D possibly TRBD1 on 6 matching bases. The germline V and J ends were trimmed by 4 bases and 3 bases, with 10 bases remaining between them. CDR1 is SNHLY and CDR2 is FYNNEI in the germline V gene. This CDR3 region has 14 residues. DNA of the CDR3: TGTGCCAGCAGTGGGACAGTTTACAATCAGCCCCAGCATTTT. Its protein product is CASSGTVYNQPQHF.

The V and J genes are TRBV19 and TRBJ1-2; D might be TRBD1 (6 bases). The CDR3 has 14 residues. The V end was cut by 3 bases, the J end by 2 bases, with 10 bases between. Germline V gene sequence: CDR1 LNHDA, CDR2 SQIVND (reference sequence). For the CDR3, the DNA is TGTGCCAGTAGTATGGACAGCCAAAACTATGGCTACACCTTC. Translating gives CASSMDSQNYGYTF.

This clonotype was counted many times. The gene calls are TRBV11-1 and TRBJ2-7; D is possibly TRBD1 or TRBD2 (5 bases each). CDR1 and CDR2 (germline): SGHAT, FQDESV (reference sequence). The germline V and J ends were trimmed by 6 bases and 3 bases, with 18 bases remaining between them. The CDR3 sequence is 15 residues long. The CDR3 sequence: CASSRGPEGHYEQYF. CDR3 sequence (DNA): TGTGCCAGCAGTCGTGGACCCGAGGGGCACTACGAGCAGTACTTC.

This clonotype was seen more than once but under ten times. The chain is built from TRBV7-2 and TRBJ2-3; 8 nucleotides match TRBD2. CDR1 is SGHTA, CDR2 FQGNSA, per germline. The CDR3 totals 15 residues. With V trimmed by 1 base and J by 6 bases, 6 bases remained unmatched. For the CDR3, the DNA is TGTGCCAGCAGCTTAGAACTAGCGGTTTGGGATACGCAGTATTTT. It encodes CASSLELAVWDTQYF.

The chain joins TRBV27 to TRBJ2-7; tentatively, D is TRBD1 (6 bases). Germline CDR1 is MNHEY and CDR2 is SMNVEV (reference sequence). This CDR3 is built from 15 residues. V lost 6 bases, J lost 0 bases, and 15 bases lay in between. The CDR3 protein is CASRGLRDISYEQYF. Written as DNA, the CDR3 is TGTGCCAGCAGGGGTCTTCGGGACATCTCCTACGAGCAGTACTTC.

The count of this clonotype is one. It may be a read error: a sequence one base away is much more abundant. The rearrangement links TRBV15 to TRBJ2-7; 10 nucleotides agree with TRBD2. The V gene end was trimmed by 6 bases and the J gene end by 3 bases; junction bases not matched to a gene: 5. The CDR3 is 14 residues long. Germline lookup yields CDR1 LNHNV and CDR2 YYDKDF (reference sequence). CDR3 sequence (DNA): TGTGCCACCAGAAGCGGGGGGGCATACTACGAGCAGTACTTC. Its translation is CATRSGGAYYEQYF.

This clonotype has more than one count but fewer than ten. The genes are TRBV5-1 and TRBJ1-1; D is undetermined. This CDR3 is built from 13 residues. Germline loops: CDR1 SGHRS, CDR2 YFSETQ. The V end was cut by 4 bases, the J end by 4 bases, with 11 bases between. DNA of the CDR3: TGCGCCAGCAGCCCCCAATGGGGCACTGAAGCTTTCTTT. Translated, it gives CASSPQWGTEAFF.

This clonotype was seen a handful of times. The chain employs TRBV19 and TRBJ1-5, with D hard to call. Trimming cost V 2 bases and J 2 bases, with 7 bases left between them. Germline CDR1 reads LNHDA; CDR2 reads SQIVND (reference sequence). This CDR3 is 14 amino acids long. The CDR3 nucleotides read TGTGCCAGTAGTATACGGCAGCGCAATCAGCCCCAGCATTTT. Translating it yields CASSIRQRNQPQHF.

This clonotype appeared a few times. CDR3 loop: CASSTRTETNTGELFF. Written as DNA, the CDR3 is TGTGCCAGCAGTACTCGGACAGAAACGAACACCGGGGAGCTGTTTTTT. This chain connects TRBV6-6 to TRBJ2-2, with D possibly being TRBD1 (6 bases). This CDR3 spans 16 amino acids. The ends were cut back, 5 bases at V and 0 bases at J, with 13 bases in the middle. CDR1 is MNHNY and CDR2 is SVGAGI in the germline V gene (reference sequence).

The genes are TRBV19 and TRBJ2-7; D is perhaps TRBD2 (5 bases). V lost 10 bases to trimming and J lost 0 bases, with 19 bases between them. Germline V CDR1 and CDR2: LNHDA, SQIVND (reference sequence). This CDR3 is 15 amino acids long. The chain's CDR3 is CAITRRVGSSYEQYF. CDR3 nucleotides: TGTGCCATTACTAGGCGGGTGGGGAGCTCCTACGAGCAGTACTTC.